Sequencing of this T cell receptor (beta chain) was carried out in a study of blood T cells in healthy people across ages. The CDR3 has 13 amino acids. Trimming pared 1 base from V and 8 bases from J, leaving 10 bases between. Germline-derived CDR1 and CDR2 are SGHTA and FQGNSA. Extractions gave at least 6 micrograms of total RNA per sample. With a J-beta primer mix and a sample-barcoded 5' primer, a second PCR ran roughly 6 to 12 cycles. Unique molecular identifiers of 12 random nucleotides labeled each cDNA. Via MiXCR, TCRdb re-called the 5' RACE reads, giving one row per CDR3 protein. This table has approximately 700,000 distinct CDR3 sequences, 32% appearing once.

The material sequenced was blood. This chain links TRBV7-2 with TRBJ2-3, with D possibly being TRBD2 (5 bases). This TCR was sampled from a woman older than 75 in good health. The CDR3 coding sequence is TGTGCCAGCAGCTTAGAGGACTTGGGTACGCAGTATTTT. This codes for CASSLEDLGTQYF.